This paragraph covers one T cell receptor (beta chain) sequence. A single count supports this clone. Its antigen remains undetermined. No qualities accompany the bases; no much larger clone lies one base away. These data belong to a study of cytomegalovirus exposure and HLA in healthy donors (dated by TCRdb to about 2017). Study-wide context: According to a later analysis, the approximately 120 validation repertoires were produced on the same platform as the roughly 700 repertoires of the first cohort. The aim of the study was to test whether cataloging public T cell receptors could identify signatures of past pathogen exposure. Along with the approximately 650-subject first cohort, a separate validation cohort of about 110 different subjects was used. High-throughput TCR immunosequencing, statistical association of individual TCRs with disease status, and machine learning were combined to predict cytomegalovirus infection status.

The method behind the library was the immunoSEQ multiplex PCR assay. From the authors' description of their analysis: To diagnose cytomegalovirus status from the catalog of TCR beta chain sequences, a statistical classification framework was built. The table comes from immuneACCESS by way of TCRdb, which keeps in-frame sequences with V and J called. Part of the clones is missing from these tables; in studies checked, under half for an unresolved V gene and the rest for unknown reasons. Clone size and V and J calls were adopted from that table, with D and trimming inferred from the DNA. The sample includes over 45,000 clones, with more than 75% observed a single time. The top ten constitute approximately 0.99% of the sample. The donors were included in the validation cohort of some 120 subjects, a group kept apart from the approximately 700-subject first cohort. What the research found in general, with its limitations: A later analysis found that TCRs clustered in the first cohort also tended to co-occur in the 120 validation repertoires, with approximately 94% of cluster scores above 0. In both the original and validation cohorts, the classifier was reported to diagnose cytomegalovirus status with high specificity and sensitivity. The study listed approximately 150 TCR beta chains as associated with cytomegalovirus. While some public TCRs were present in many individuals, most TCR sequences turned up only very rarely across donors. A later analysis lacked HLA typing for the validation cohort, so it scored co-occurrence in that cohort across all 130 or so repertoires. The authors suggested that the approach could potentially be extended to other disease states and immunological phenotypes. A few of the identified cytomegalovirus-associated TCR beta chains were confirmed in vitro to be specific for cytomegalovirus antigens.

The TCR comes from a man between 18 and 29 years old in good health and CMV-seronegative. The specimen was PBMCs.

The DNA reads as follows: TGCGCCAGCAGCCCGGGGGACAGGAGGTACCAAGAGACCCAGTACTTC. Protein translation: CASSPGDRRYQETQYF. This sequence uses TRBV5-1 and TRBJ2-5, with TRBD1 matching 8 junction bases. For CDR1 and CDR2, the germline V gene lists SGHRS and YFSETQ. Trimming removed 4 bases from V and 0 bases from J; the gene matches leave 8 bases unexplained. The CDR3 has 16 amino acids, counting the end cysteine and phenylalanine. Only the CDR3 DNA stays, 48 bases, in frame from base 1.